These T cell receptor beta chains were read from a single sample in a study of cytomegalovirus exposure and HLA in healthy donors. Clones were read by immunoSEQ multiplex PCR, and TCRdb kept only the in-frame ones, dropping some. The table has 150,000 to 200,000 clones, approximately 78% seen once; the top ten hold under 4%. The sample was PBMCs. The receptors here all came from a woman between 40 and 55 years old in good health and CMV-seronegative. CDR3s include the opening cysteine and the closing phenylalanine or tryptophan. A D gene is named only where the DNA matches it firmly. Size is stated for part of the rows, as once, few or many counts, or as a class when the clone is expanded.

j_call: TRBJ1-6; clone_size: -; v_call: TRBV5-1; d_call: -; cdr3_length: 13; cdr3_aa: CASSLSLLSPLHF; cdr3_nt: TGCGCCAGCAGCTTGTCCCTGTTATCGCCCCTCCACTTT
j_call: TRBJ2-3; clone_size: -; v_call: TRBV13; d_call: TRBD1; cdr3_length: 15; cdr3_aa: CASSLRDRATDTQYF; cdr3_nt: TGTGCCAGCAGCTTACGGGACAGGGCCACAGATACGCAGTATTTT
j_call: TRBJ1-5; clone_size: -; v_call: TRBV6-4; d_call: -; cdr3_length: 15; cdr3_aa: CASSTNRVCNQPQHF; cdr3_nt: TGTGCCAGCAGCACAAACAGGGTCTGCAATCAGCCCCAGCATTTT
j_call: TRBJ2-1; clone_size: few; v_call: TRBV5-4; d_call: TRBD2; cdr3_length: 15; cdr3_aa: CASNLGGSSYNEQFF; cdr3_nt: TGTGCCAGCAATCTCGGGGGGAGCTCCTACAATGAGCAGTTCTTC
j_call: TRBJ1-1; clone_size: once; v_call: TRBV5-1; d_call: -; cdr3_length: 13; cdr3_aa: CASSLEGSTEAFF; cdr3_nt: TGCGCCAGCAGCTTGGAAGGGAGCACTGAAGCTTTCTTT
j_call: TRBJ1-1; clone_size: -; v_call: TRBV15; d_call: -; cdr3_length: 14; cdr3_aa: CATSSIFPGLQAFF; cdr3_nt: TGTGCCACCAGCAGCATCTTCCCAGGACTCCAAGCTTTCTTT
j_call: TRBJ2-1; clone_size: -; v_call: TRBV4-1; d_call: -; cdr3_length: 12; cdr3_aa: CEQQSRVNEQFF; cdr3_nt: TGCGAGCAGCAGTCCCGGGTAAATGAGCAGTTCTTC
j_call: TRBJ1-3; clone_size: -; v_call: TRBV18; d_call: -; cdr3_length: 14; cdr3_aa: CASSPWLSGNTIYF; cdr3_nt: TGTGCCAGCTCACCATGGCTCTCTGGAAACACCATATATTTT
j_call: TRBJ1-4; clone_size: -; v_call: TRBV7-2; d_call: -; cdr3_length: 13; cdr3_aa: CASSLEPNEELFF; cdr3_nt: TGTGCCAGCAGCTTAGAACCGAACGAGGAACTGTTTTTT
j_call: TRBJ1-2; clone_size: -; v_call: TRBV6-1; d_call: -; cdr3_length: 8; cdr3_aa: CASSRGTF; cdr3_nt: TGTGCCAGCAGCCGGGGCACCTTC
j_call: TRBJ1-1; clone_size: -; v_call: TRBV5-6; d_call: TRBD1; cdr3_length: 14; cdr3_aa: CASSLGQGSSEAFF; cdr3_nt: TGTGCCAGCAGCTTGGGACAGGGGTCGTCTGAAGCTTTCTTT
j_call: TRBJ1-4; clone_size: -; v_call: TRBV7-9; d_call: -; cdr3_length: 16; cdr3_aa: CASSLGGRVTNEKLFF; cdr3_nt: TGTGCCAGCAGCTTGGGGGGGCGCGTTACTAATGAAAAACTGTTTTTT
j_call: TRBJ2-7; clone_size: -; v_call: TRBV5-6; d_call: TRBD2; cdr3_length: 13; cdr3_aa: CATATSGVGEQYF; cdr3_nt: TGTGCCACCGCGACTAGCGGGGTCGGCGAGCAGTACTTC
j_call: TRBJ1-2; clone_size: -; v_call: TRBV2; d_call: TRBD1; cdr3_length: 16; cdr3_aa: CAREQGQGATDYGYTF; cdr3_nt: TGTGCCAGAGAACAGGGACAGGGGGCAACGGACTATGGCTACACCTTC
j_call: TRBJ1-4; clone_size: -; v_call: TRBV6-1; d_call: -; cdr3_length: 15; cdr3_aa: CASSDETGLNEKLFF; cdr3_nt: TGTGCCAGCAGTGATGAAACAGGTCTCAATGAAAAACTGTTTTTT
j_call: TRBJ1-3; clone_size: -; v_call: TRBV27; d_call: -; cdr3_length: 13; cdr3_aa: CASSLLRGNTIYF; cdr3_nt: TGTGCCAGCAGCTTGCTCAGGGGAAACACCATATATTTT
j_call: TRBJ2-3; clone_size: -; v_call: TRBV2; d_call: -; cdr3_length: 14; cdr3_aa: CASRDDRLTDTQYF; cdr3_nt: TGTGCCAGCAGGGACGACAGACTCACAGATACGCAGTATTTT
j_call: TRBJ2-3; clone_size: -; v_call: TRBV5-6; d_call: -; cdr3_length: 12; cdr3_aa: CASSKGLVRQYF; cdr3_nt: TGTGCCAGCAGCAAGGGACTGGTTAGGCAGTATTTT